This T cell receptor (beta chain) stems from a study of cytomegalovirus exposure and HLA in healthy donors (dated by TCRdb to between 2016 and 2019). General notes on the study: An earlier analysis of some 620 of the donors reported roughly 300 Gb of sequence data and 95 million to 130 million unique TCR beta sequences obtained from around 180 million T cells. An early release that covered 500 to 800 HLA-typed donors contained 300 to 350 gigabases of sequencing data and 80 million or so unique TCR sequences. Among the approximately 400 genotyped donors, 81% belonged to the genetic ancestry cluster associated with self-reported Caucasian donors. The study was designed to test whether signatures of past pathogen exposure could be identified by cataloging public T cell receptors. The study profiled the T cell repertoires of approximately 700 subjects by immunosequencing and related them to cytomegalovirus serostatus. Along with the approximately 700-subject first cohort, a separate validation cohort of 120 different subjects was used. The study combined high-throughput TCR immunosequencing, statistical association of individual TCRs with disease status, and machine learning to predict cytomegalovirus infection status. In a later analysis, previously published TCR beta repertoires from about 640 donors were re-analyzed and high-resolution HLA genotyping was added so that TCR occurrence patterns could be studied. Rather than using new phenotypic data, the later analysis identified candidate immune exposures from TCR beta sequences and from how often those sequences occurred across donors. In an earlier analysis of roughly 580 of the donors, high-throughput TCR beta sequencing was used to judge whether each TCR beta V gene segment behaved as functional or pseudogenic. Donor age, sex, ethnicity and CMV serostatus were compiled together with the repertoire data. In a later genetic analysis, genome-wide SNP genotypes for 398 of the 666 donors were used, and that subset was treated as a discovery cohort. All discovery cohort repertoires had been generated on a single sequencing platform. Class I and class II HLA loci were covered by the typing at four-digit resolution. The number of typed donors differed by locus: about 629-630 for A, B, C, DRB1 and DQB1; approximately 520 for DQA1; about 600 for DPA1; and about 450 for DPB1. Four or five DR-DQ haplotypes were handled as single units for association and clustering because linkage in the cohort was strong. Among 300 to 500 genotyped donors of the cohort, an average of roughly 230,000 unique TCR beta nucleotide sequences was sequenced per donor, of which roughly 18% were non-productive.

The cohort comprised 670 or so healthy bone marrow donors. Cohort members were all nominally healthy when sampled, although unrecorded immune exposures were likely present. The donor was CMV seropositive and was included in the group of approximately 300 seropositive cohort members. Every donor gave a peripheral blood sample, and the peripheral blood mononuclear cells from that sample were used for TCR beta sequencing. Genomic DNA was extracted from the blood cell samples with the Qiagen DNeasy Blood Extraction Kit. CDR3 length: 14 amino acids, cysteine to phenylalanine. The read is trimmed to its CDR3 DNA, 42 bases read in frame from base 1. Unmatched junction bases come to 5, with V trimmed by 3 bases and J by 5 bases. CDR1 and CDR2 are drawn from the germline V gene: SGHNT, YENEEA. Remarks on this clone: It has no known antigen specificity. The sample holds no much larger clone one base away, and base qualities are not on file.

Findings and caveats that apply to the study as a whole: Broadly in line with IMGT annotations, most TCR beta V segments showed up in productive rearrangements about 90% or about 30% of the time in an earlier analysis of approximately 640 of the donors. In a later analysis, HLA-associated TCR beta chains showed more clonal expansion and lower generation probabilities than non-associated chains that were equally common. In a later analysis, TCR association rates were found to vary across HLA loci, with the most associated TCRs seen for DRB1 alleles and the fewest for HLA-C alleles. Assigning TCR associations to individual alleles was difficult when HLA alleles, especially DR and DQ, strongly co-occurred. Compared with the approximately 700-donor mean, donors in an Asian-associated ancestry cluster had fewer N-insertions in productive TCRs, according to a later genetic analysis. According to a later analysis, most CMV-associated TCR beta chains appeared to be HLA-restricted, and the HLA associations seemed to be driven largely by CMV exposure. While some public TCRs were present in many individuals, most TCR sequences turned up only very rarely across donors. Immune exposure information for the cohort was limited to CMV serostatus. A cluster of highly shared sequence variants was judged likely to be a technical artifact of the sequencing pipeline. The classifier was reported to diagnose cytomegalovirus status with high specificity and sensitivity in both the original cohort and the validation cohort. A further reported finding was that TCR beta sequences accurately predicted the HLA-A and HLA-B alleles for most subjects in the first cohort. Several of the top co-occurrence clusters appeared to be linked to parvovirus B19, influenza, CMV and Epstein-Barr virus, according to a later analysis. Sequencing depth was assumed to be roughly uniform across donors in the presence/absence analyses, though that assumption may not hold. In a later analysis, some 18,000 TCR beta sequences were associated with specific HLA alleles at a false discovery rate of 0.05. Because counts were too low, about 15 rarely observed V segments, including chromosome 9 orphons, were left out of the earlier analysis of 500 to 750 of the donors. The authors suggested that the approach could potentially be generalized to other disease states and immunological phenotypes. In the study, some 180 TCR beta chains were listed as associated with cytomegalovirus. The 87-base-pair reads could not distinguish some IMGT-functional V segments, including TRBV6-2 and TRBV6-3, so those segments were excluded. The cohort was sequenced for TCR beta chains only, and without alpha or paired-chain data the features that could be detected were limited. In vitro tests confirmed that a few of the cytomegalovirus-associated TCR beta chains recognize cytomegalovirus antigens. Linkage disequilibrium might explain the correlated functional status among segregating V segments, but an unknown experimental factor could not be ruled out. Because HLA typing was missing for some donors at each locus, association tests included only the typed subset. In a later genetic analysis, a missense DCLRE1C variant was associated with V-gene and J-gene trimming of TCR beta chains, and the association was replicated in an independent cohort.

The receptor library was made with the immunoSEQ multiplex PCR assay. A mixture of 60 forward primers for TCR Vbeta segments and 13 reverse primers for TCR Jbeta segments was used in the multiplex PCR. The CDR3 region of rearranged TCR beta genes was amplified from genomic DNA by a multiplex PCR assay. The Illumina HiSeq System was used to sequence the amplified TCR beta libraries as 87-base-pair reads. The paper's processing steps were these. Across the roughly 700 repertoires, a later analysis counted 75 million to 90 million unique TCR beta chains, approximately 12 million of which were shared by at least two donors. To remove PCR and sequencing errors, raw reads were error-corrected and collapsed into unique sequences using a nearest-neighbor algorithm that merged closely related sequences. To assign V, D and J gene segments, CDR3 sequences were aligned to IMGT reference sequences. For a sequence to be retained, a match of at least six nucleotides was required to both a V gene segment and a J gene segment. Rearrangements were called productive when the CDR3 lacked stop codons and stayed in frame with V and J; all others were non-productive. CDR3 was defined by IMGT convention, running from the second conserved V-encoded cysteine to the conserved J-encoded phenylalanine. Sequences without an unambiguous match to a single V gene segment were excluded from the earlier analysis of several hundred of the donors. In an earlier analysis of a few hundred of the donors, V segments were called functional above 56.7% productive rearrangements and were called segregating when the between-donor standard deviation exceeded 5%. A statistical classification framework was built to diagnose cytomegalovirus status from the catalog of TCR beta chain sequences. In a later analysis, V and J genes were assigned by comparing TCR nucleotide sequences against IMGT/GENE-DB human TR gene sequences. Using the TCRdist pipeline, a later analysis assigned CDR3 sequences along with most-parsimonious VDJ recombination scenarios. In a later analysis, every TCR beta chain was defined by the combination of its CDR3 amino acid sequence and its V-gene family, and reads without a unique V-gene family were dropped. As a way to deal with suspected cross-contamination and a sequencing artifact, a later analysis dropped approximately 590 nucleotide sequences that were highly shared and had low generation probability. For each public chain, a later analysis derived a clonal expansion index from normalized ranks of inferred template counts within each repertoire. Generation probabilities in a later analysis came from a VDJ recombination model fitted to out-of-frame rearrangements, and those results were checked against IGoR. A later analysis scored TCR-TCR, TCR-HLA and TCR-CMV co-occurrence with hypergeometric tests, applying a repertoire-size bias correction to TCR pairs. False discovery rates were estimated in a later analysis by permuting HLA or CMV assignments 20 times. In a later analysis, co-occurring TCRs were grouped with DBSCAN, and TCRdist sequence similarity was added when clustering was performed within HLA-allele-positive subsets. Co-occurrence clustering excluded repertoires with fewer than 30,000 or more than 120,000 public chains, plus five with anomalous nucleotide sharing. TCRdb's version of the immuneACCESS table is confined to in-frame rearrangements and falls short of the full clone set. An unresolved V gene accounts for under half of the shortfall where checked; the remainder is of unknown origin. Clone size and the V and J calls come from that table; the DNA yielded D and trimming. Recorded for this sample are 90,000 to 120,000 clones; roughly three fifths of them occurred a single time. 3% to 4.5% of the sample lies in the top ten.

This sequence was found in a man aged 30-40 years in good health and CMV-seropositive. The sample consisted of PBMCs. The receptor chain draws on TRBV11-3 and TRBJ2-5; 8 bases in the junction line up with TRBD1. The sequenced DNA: TGTGCCAGCAGCTTTCAGGGGGCGAGCGAGACCCAGTACTTC. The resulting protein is CASSFQGASETQYF.